This TCR beta chain was observed in a study of T cells in Graves' hyperthyroidism and ophthalmopathy. Across 18 months, stable Graves' hyperthyroidism was marked by no progression to ophthalmopathy. Patients aged 18 to 65 had newly diagnosed hyperthyroidism of under 2 months' duration. Amplified regions were TCR beta CDR3 sequences from RNA transcripts. Using the HTBI primer set, a first-round RT-PCR was run on the TCR CDR3. One entry per CDR3 protein results from TCRdb running MiXCR on the multiplex PCR reads. This sample carries just under 750,000 distinct CDR3 sequences, over 35% of them seen once, and the ten largest clones take around 30%. The CDR3 runs to 13 residues. Germline CDR1 SGHAT, CDR2 FQNNGV. V lost 2 bases to trimming and J lost 8 bases, with 12 bases between them. To note about this clonotype: What it binds is unknown. With a much larger clone just one base away, this may be a read error.

Regarding the study as a whole: The model made its ophthalmopathy prediction, and onset followed a median about 6 months later.

The source is a woman aged 40 to 50 with Graves' hyperthyroidism. Sample: blood. V gene TRBV11-2 combines with J gene TRBJ1-2; D is uncertain. The CDR3 is CASSLSRASGYTF. The CDR3 DNA reads as TGTGCCAGCAGCTTATCTAGGGCAAGCGGCTACACCTTC.